This entry is about one TCR beta chain. Here immunoSEQ multiplex PCR was the method, and the copy in TCRdb shows in-frame clones only, minus some. This table holds more than 300,000 clones, roughly 90% found once. This specimen comes from a study of blood T cell repertoires in COVID-19. About the research overall: The United States, Italy and Spain provided the acute and convalescent COVID-19 samples. T cells, B-cell-depleted T cells, or PBMCs supplied cDNA or gDNA.

V was cut by 4 bases and J by 3 bases, with 15 bases left in between. There are 16 residues in the CDR3. Germline CDR1 reads SEHNR; CDR2 reads FQNEAQ (reference sequence). The sequenced sample consisted of peripheral blood. V gene TRBV7-9 combines with J gene TRBJ2-2, with D perhaps matching TRBD2 (5 bases). The sequence came from a man between 18 and 35 years old who had recovered from COVID-19. For the CDR3, the DNA is TGTGCCAGCAGCTCCGCGTCGGGGTGGGACACCGGGGAGCTGTTTTTT. Protein sequence: CASSSASGWDTGELFF.